These 20 T cell receptor beta chains share one sample of origin, sequenced in a study of OX40 agonist ivuxolimab in advanced cancers. The library was built by means of the immunoSEQ multiplex PCR assay. The source is immuneACCESS, and TCRdb retained only in-frame sequences with V and J called. Part of the clones is not carried over; for the studies checked, unresolved V genes explain less than half of this, and the remainder is unexplained. The sample profile shows about 22,000 clones; roughly nine tenths of them were found once. Approximately 29% of the sample is taken by the ten largest. The specimen was CD4+ or CD8+ T cells sorted from blood, collected in a trial of the OX40 agonist ivuxolimab. These receptor sequences come from an adult with an advanced solid tumor such as melanoma, head and neck, liver or kidney cancer.

A single count supports this clone. V usage is TRBV4-2 and J usage is TRBJ2-1, with 8 bases lining up with TRBD2. The germline CDR1 and CDR2 sequences are LGHNA and YNFKEQ. The CDR3 extends over 15 amino acids. The V gene end was trimmed by 2 bases and the J gene end by 7 bases; junction bases not matched to a gene: 7. The CDR3, as DNA: TGTGCCAGCAGCCAACCTCCGGGACTAGATAATGAGCAGTTCTTC. The encoded protein is CASSQPPGLDNEQFF.

In DNA form, the CDR3 reads TGTGCCAGCAGTTGGACAGGGAGCTCTCTTTGGTGGGTTCCCTATCAGCCCCAGCATTTT. This encodes CASSWTGSSLWWVPYQPQHF. The chain has TRBV28 and TRBJ1-5; 8 nucleotides agree with TRBD1. Germline CDR1 MDHEN, CDR2 SYDVKM. The length of the CDR3 is 20 residues. J gave up 5 bases and V 4 bases, and 22 bases lay outside the gene matches. The full variable domain, its missing parts supplied by reference TRBV28 and TRBJ1-5, is DVKVTQSSRYLVKRTGEKVFLECVQDMDHENMFWYRQDPGLGLRLIYFSYDVKMKEKGDIPEGYSVSREKKERFSLILESASTNQTSMYLCASSWTGSSLWWVPYQPQHFGDGTRLSIL.

The J gene is TRBJ2-1, the V gene TRBV11-3, with 12 bases matching TRBD2. After removal of 4 bases from V and 9 bases from J, the junction contained 10 bases not matched to a gene. Looked up from germline, CDR1 is SGHNT and CDR2 is YENEEA. The CDR3 consists of 16 residues. CDR3 bases: TGTGCCAGCAGCTCTCAGCTAGCGGGAGGGCGTGGTGAGCAGTTCTTC. Translated: CASSSQLAGGRGEQFF.

V usage is TRBV11-3 and J usage is TRBJ2-7; D is ambiguous. V gave up 3 bases and J gave up 2 bases, with 11 bases separating them. The CDR3 sequence is 14 residues long. Germline CDR1 is SGHNT and CDR2 is YENEEA. The DNA of the CDR3 is TGTGCCAGCAGCTTGAGCAACCTCGCCTACGAGCAGTACTTC. It codes for CASSLSNLAYEQYF. The variable domain in full, with the rest retrieved from reference TRBV11-3 and TRBJ2-7, is EAGVVQSPRYKIIEKKQPVAFWCNPISGHNTLYWYLQNLGQGPELLIRYENEEAVDDSQLPKDRFSAERLKGVDSTLKIQPAELGDSAVYLCASSLSNLAYEQYFGPGTRLTVT.

The genes are TRBV11-3 and TRBJ1-2, with 7 bases fitting TRBD1. The germline gives CDR1 SGHNT, CDR2 YENEEA. The CDR3 is 12 amino acids. The V gene end was trimmed by 0 bases and the J gene end by 14 bases; junction bases not matched to a gene: 6. CDR3 sequence reads: CASSLDPDRRTF. CDR3 DNA: TGTGCCAGCAGCTTAGATCCGGACAGGAGAACCTTC.

This chain links TRBV7-8 with TRBJ1-1; D remains ambiguous. Deletions cut 3 bases from V and 4 bases from J, with 15 bases between. The CDR3 length is 15 residues. Germline assignment: CDR1 SGHVS and CDR2 FQNEAQ. Here the CDR3 reads CASSFSLTEATEAFF. In DNA form, the CDR3 reads TGTGCCAGCAGCTTCTCCCTTACGGAGGCCACTGAAGCTTTCTTT. Supplemented by reference TRBV7-8 and TRBJ1-1, the full variable domain reads GAGVSQSPRYKVAKRGQDVALRCDPISGHVSLFWYQQALGQGPEFLTYFQNEAQLDKSGLPSDRFFAERPEGSVSTLKIQRTQQEDSAVYLCASSFSLTEATEAFFGQGTRLTVV.

V and J are TRBV9 and TRBJ1-1; no clear D. The V and J ends lost 4 bases and 1 base respectively, with 8 bases between them. The CDR3 runs 13 residues. Per germline, CDR1 SGDLS and CDR2 YYNGEE. The CDR3 region has the DNA TGTGCCAGCAGCTACCTGGAGAACACTGAAGCTTTCTTT. As protein: CASSYLENTEAFF.

Only one count was recorded for this clone. The chain uses TRBV13 and TRBJ2-1; no clear D. This CDR3 spans 15 amino acids. V lost 2 bases, J lost 2 bases, and 10 bases lay in between. Germline V gene data show CDR1 as PRHDT and CDR2 as FYEKMQ (reference sequence). The CDR3 loop is CASSLHQPPYNEQFF. The CDR3 region has the DNA TGTGCCAGCAGCTTACACCAACCGCCCTACAATGAGCAGTTCTTC.

In the case of this clone: An end of the junction differs from the germline gene, which may be a read error. This sequence joins TRBV7-7 and TRBJ2-5; TRBD2 might be the D (5 bases). Germline V gives CDR1 SSHAT, CDR2 FNYEAQ (reference sequence). The CDR3 consists of 16 residues. The CDR3 DNA is TGTGCTAGCAGCTCGAGGGCCTTTGCGGGTCAAGAGACCCAGTACTTC. This encodes CASSSRAFAGQETQYF. The whole variable domain, filled in from reference TRBV7-7 and TRBJ2-5, reads GAGVSQSPRYKVTKRGQDVTLRCDPISSHATLYWYQQALGQGPEFLTYFNYEAQPDKSGLPSDRFSAERPEGSISTLTIQRTEQRDSAMYRCASSSRAFAGQETQYFGPGTRLLVL.

This clone is a singleton in its sample. V gene TRBV7-2 combines with J gene TRBJ2-4, with 15 bases fitting TRBD2. Losses at the gene ends were 2 bases for V and 6 bases for J; bases not matched to a gene: 5. The germline CDR1 and CDR2 sequences are SGHTA and FQGNSA. The CDR3 loop spans 17 amino acids. The CDR3 nucleotides are TGTGCCAGCAGCTTACTGGGACTAGCGGGGGGCCGAAACATTCAGTACTTC. It is translated as CASSLLGLAGGRNIQYF.

This chain connects TRBV5-1 to TRBJ2-5, with 10 bases that match TRBD1. This CDR3 contains 14 residues. With V trimmed by 3 bases and J by 5 bases, 4 bases remained unmatched. The germline V gene has CDR1 SGHRS and CDR2 YFSETQ. The CDR3 spells CASSWWTGGETQYF. DNA of the CDR3: TGCGCCAGCAGCTGGTGGACAGGGGGTGAGACCCAGTACTTC. The full variable domain, rest sourced from reference TRBV5-1 and TRBJ2-5, is KAGVTQTPRYLIKTRGQQVTLSCSPISGHRSVSWYQQTPGQGLQFLFEYFSETQRNKGNFPGRFSGRQFSNSRSEMNVSTLELGDSALYLCASSWWTGGETQYFGPGTRLLVL.

The count of this clone is one. The chain is built from TRBV9 and TRBJ2-1; D remains unclear. CDR1 SGDLS and CDR2 YYNGEE come from the germline V gene. CDR3 length equals 13 residues. The ends were cut back, 3 bases at V and 4 bases at J, with 8 bases in the middle. CDR3: CASSETSYNEQFF. The CDR3 coding sequence is TGTGCCAGCAGCGAGACATCTTACAATGAGCAGTTCTTC.

This clone was recorded only once. The chain is built from TRBV5-6 and TRBJ2-7, with TRBD1 identical over 10 bases. V lost 2 bases, J lost 2 bases, and 13 bases stayed unmatched. Germline CDR1 reads SGHDT; CDR2 reads YYEEEE. The CDR3 runs 18 residues. The CDR3 loop reads CASSFGTGAPIKPYEQYF. The CDR3 region has the DNA TGTGCCAGCAGCTTCGGGACAGGGGCCCCTATTAAACCCTACGAGCAGTACTTC.

This sequence joins TRBV28 and TRBJ2-1; D not resolved. The CDR3 is 14 amino acids. CDR1 MDHEN and CDR2 SYDVKM come from the germline V gene. Between the trimmed V and J ends, which lost 6 bases and 6 bases, there was a span of 15 bases. The CDR3 protein is CASRIGSDPNEQFF. In DNA, the CDR3 is TGTGCCAGCAGAATAGGGTCCGACCCCAATGAGCAGTTCTTC.

The chain couples TRBV15 to TRBJ2-4; 8 bases agree with TRBD2. The V segment lost 0 bases and the J segment 0 bases; nucleotides outside the gene matches: 7. This CDR3 has 18 amino acids. Germline V CDR1 and CDR2: LNHNV, YYDKDF (reference sequence). The CDR3 coding sequence is TGTGCCACCAGCAGAGAGCTTAGCGGGATCCTAGCCAAAAACATTCAGTACTTC. Its protein is CATSRELSGILAKNIQYF.

This chain links TRBV2 with TRBJ2-7; 9 bases align to TRBD2. The junction had 11 bases not matched to a gene; V was cut back by 8 bases and J by 6 bases. The CDR3 is 14 amino acids. CDR1 is SNHLY and CDR2 is FYNNEI in the germline V gene. The CDR3 reads CASRLAGSQAEQYF. The CDR3 DNA reads TGTGCCAGCCGTCTAGCGGGATCCCAGGCCGAGCAGTACTTC.

This clone was picked up many times. The chain joins TRBV28 to TRBJ2-7; maybe TRBD1 (5 bases). Germline lookup yields CDR1 MDHEN and CDR2 SYDVKM. The CDR3 spans 11 residues. V lost 8 bases and J lost 3, with 8 bases in between. CDR3 in DNA: TGTGCCAGCGGACAATTCTACGAGCAGTACTTC. Amino acid sequence: CASGQFYEQYF. Full variable domain (outside the CDR3, taken from reference TRBV28 and TRBJ2-7): DVKVTQSSRYLVKRTGEKVFLECVQDMDHENMFWYRQDPGLGLRLIYFSYDVKMKEKGDIPEGYSVSREKKERFSLILESASTNQTSMYLCASGQFYEQYFGPGTRLTVT.

The V and J genes are TRBV4-1 and TRBJ2-5, with D perhaps assigned TRBD1 or TRBD2 (5 bases each). The J call is in doubt because the DNA end fits TRBJ2-7 better. This CDR3 comprises 13 residues. Germline V lookup: CDR1 MGHRA, CDR2 YSYEKL. CDR3 sequence: CASSHSGPYEQYF. CDR3 nucleotide sequence: TGCGCCAGCAGCCATTCGGGGCCCTACGAGCAGTACTTC.

The V gene is TRBV5-8, the J gene TRBJ2-1, with 7 bases matching TRBD2. With V trimmed by 4 bases and J by 9 bases, 1 base remained unmatched. Germline V gene lookup returns CDR1 SGHTS and CDR2 YDEGEE. The CDR3 loop spans 11 amino acids. Here the CDR3 DNA reads TGTGCCAGCAGCCGCGGGAGTGAGCAGTTCTTC. Amino acid sequence: CASSRGSEQFF.

The chain has TRBV9 and TRBJ2-3; TRBD2 aligns across 13 bases. The length of the CDR3 is 15 residues. From germline, CDR1 is SGDLS and CDR2 YYNGEE. V lost 4 bases to trimming and J lost 5 bases; unmatched junction nucleotides: 4. This CDR3 reads CASSHGLAGVDTQYF. CDR3 bases: TGTGCCAGCAGCCACGGACTAGCGGGAGTAGATACGCAGTATTTT.